These T cell receptor beta chains were read from a single sample in a study of blood T cell repertoires in COVID-19. The method was immunoSEQ multiplex PCR; TCRdb's version includes in-frame clones alone and lacks a portion of them. The table lists fewer than 200,000 clones, roughly 81% of them singletons. The source material was peripheral blood. Receptor source: a woman aged 55-70 years with COVID-19, enrolled during active disease. Both conserved end residues are trimmed from each CDR3. A D gene is named only where the DNA matches it firmly.

V gene,D gene,CDR3 protein
TRBV6-5,-,ASTLSGRAPYGYT
TRBV19,TRBD1,ASSIRTGNYGYT
TRBV7-9,-,ASSLLGNTGELF
TRBV11-2,-,ASTYSFTSTDTQY
TRBV5-1,-,ASRPLTGMNTEAF
TRBV2,TRBD1,ASSLNRGQGTEAF
TRBV24-1,TRBD2,ATSEGAGGPGELF
TRBV7-9,TRBD1,ASSSRDRGRTGELF
TRBV19,TRBD1,ASGPLVGQYNEQF
TRBV29-1,TRBD1,SVTWTGHGRNQPQH
TRBV6-6,TRBD1,ASSYPGQGDYGYT
TRBV9,TRBD1,ASSRQGTVYEAF
TRBV19,-,ATRQERDTGELF
TRBV6-5,-,ASSWAGIDYGYT
TRBV27,-,ASRDYNTDTQY
TRBV2,TRBD1,ASSGGTGGGGQPQH
TRBV15,-,ATSRDRASGEKLF
TRBV3-1/TRBV3-2,TRBD1,ASSRRTGAQPQH
TRBV7-2,TRBD2,ASSSRTSGEKY
TRBV6-4,TRBD1,ASRADRTGNYGYT
TRBV18,-,ASSSQGQGQPQH
TRBV7-6,TRBD1,ASSSTGGSEAF
TRBV27,-,ASRTTGNLNTGELF
TRBV3-1/TRBV3-2,TRBD1,ASSQEGQIKNTEAF
TRBV9,-,ASSVSGQLYNEQF
TRBV29-1,-,SVEVAGLNTEAF
TRBV6-7,TRBD1,ASSYEPQGADGYT
TRBV28,-,ASSRGHNHIQETQY